Below are 18 T cell receptor beta chains sequenced from a single sample in a study of neoadjuvant anti-PD-1 for oral cavity cancer. Generated by immunoSEQ multiplex PCR, the TCRdb table keeps only in-frame clones and is missing some. Counted here are approximately 74,000 clones, 84% occurring once; the ten biggest clones make up 3% to 3.5%. The sample here was PBMCs, taken before nivolumab (anti-PD-1) treatment. These receptor sequences come from a person aged 35-79 years with oral cavity squamous cell carcinoma.

This chain uses TRBV6-1 with TRBJ2-3, with D possibly TRBD2 on 5 matching bases. Trimming removed 5 bases from V and 1 base from J, with 13 bases in between. This CDR3 has 15 residues. The germline CDR1 and CDR2 sequences are MNHNS and SASEGT. For the CDR3, the DNA is TGTGCCAGCAGTACCCGGTGGGGAGGCACAGATACGCAGTATTTT. Its protein is CASSTRWGGTDTQYF.

The V call is TRBV30, the J call TRBJ1-2; no firm D call. V dropped 0 bases and J dropped 4 bases, with 9 bases sitting between them. From germline, CDR1 is GTSNPN and CDR2 SVGIG (reference sequence). The CDR3 covers 13 residues. The CDR3 protein is CAWSVSGLYGYTF. CDR3 sequence (DNA): TGTGCCTGGAGTGTGTCTGGCCTCTATGGCTACACCTTC.

V and J are TRBV5-8 and TRBJ1-4, with D possibly matching TRBD1 (6 bases). Germline loops: CDR1 SGHTS, CDR2 YDEGEE. This CDR3 has 15 amino acids. V lost 3 bases and J 0 bases, leaving 9 bases between the germline ends. As DNA, the CDR3 is TGTGCCAGCAGCTGGACAGACGCAACTAATGAAAAACTGTTTTTT. Protein sequence: CASSWTDATNEKLFF.

The chain carries TRBV19 and TRBJ1-2; weak D call: TRBD1 (5 bases). In germline, CDR1 is LNHDA, CDR2 SQIVND (reference sequence). The CDR3 is 13 residues long. V was pared by 5 bases and J by 7 bases, with 14 bases between. The CDR3: CASSPGWTSGYTF. CDR3 in DNA: TGTGCCAGTAGTCCCGGATGGACAAGTGGCTACACCTTC.

The sample holds many counts of this clone. This chain links TRBV21-1 with TRBJ2-2. TRBV21-1 corresponds to a pseudogene. The CDR3 runs to 15 residues. The CDR3 DNA sequence: TGTGCCAGCAGCAAAGTCTTCCAGAACACCGGGGAGCTGTTTTTT. Encoded protein: CASSKVFQNTGELFF.

The CDR3 DNA is TGTGCCAGCGGGACAGAGAACTATGGCTACACCTTC. Translating it yields CASGTENYGYTF. The chain has TRBV28 and TRBJ1-2, with TRBD1 matching over 7 bases. CDR1 is MDHEN, CDR2 SYDVKM, per germline. V trimming: 8 bases; J trimming: 2 bases; junction bases outside the gene matches: 2. The CDR3 totals 12 residues.

V gene TRBV28 combines with J gene TRBJ2-7, with 11 bases aligning to TRBD1. With 5 bases clipped from V and 8 bases from J, the junction kept 11 bases outside the gene matches. The germline V gene encodes CDR1 MDHEN and CDR2 SYDVKM. This CDR3 is built from 15 residues. CDR3 DNA: TGTGCCAGCAGTCCGCACCGGGACAGGGGGGTCAAGCAGTACTTC. Amino acid sequence: CASSPHRDRGVKQYF.

This clone has only a few counts. The chain uses TRBV7-3 and TRBJ1-1; no clear D gene. CDR1 is SGHTA and CDR2 is FQGTGA in the germline V gene. This CDR3 has 13 amino acids. V lost 5 bases to trimming and J lost 4 bases, with 11 bases between them. CDR3 loop: CASSQLVGTEAFF. DNA of the CDR3: TGTGCCAGCAGCCAGCTGGTGGGCACTGAAGCTTTCTTT. The full variable domain, rest sourced from reference TRBV7-3 and TRBJ1-1, is GAGVSQTPSNKVTEKGKYVELRCDPISGHTALYWYRQSLGQGPEFLIYFQGTGAADDSGLPNDRFFAVRPEGSVSTLKIQRTERGDSAVYLCASSQLVGTEAFFGQGTRLTVV.

The chain uses TRBV29-1 and TRBJ1-2; the D is unclear. The CDR3 runs to 13 residues. Trimming stripped 4 bases from V and 3 bases from J, with 12 bases between. Germline CDR1 reads SQVTM; CDR2 reads ANQGSEA. CDR3 amino acids: CSVAPLEDYGYTF. In DNA form, the CDR3 reads TGCAGCGTTGCACCCCTGGAGGACTATGGCTACACCTTC.

The table lists this clone with a count of one. This chain links TRBV6-1 with TRBJ2-1, with D perhaps assigned TRBD1 or TRBD2 (5 bases each). Germline CDR1 and CDR2: MNHNS and SASEGT. The CDR3 spans 14 residues. Trimming stripped 5 bases from V and 8 bases from J, with 16 bases between. The DNA for the CDR3 is TGTGCCAGCAGTACGGGGCCGGGTAGCCATGAGCAGTTCTTC. Its protein product is CASSTGPGSHEQFF.

V is TRBV5-4 and J is TRBJ2-1; D unclear. CDR3 length: 13 residues. V was trimmed by 4 bases and J by 5 bases, leaving 10 bases between them. Germline lookup yields CDR1 SGHNT and CDR2 YYREEE (reference sequence). This chain's CDR3 is CASSINTDNEQFF. The CDR3 DNA reads TGTGCCAGCAGCATAAACACCGACAATGAGCAGTTCTTC.

The rearrangement joins TRBV5-6 to TRBJ2-1, with D maybe TRBD1 (6 bases). The CDR3 totals 18 residues. Germline lookup yields CDR1 SGHDT and CDR2 YYEEEE. The germline V and J ends were trimmed by 1 base and 0 bases, with 17 bases remaining between them. As DNA, the CDR3 is TGTGCCAGCAGCTTGTACTCCCACAGGGCTAGCTCCTACAATGAGCAGTTCTTC. It translates to CASSLYSHRASSYNEQFF. Supplemented by reference TRBV5-6 and TRBJ2-1, the full variable domain reads DAGVTQSPTHLIKTRGQQVTLRCSPKSGHDTVSWYQQALGQGPQFIFQYYEEEERQRGNFPDRFSGHQFPNYSSELNVNALLLGDSALYLCASSLYSHRASSYNEQFFGPGTRLTVL.

Written as DNA, the CDR3 is TGTGCCACGGGACAGGGGGTCGAAAAACTGTTTTTT. Its translation: CATGQGVEKLFF. J is TRBJ1-4 and V is TRBV2; 11 bases align to TRBD1. Germline V CDR1 and CDR2: SNHLY, FYNNEI. V was pared by 10 bases and J by 8 bases, with 3 bases of the junction left unmatched. The CDR3 runs 12 residues. Filled out from reference TRBV2 and TRBJ1-4, the complete variable domain reads EPEVTQTPSHQVTQMGQEVILRCVPISNHLYFYWYRQILGQKVEFLVSFYNNEISEKSEIFDDQFSVERPDGSNFTLKIRSTKLEDSAMYFCATGQGVEKLFFGSGTQLSVL.

The chain is built from TRBV10-2 and TRBJ2-1, with D tentatively TRBD2 (6 bases). V lost 0 bases and J lost 3, with 12 bases in between. Germline values: CDR1 WSHSY, CDR2 SAAADI. This CDR3 has 16 amino acids. CDR3 in amino acids: CASSESLAVNYNEQFF. The CDR3 nucleotides read TGCGCCAGCAGTGAGTCGTTAGCGGTCAACTACAATGAGCAGTTCTTC.

The rearrangement uses TRBV6-6 and TRBJ2-7, with 7 bases identical to TRBD2. J gave up 3 bases and V 8 bases, and 10 bases lay outside the gene matches. The CDR3 has 14 amino acids. CDR1 is MNHNY and CDR2 is SVGAGI in the germline V gene (reference sequence). CDR3 nucleotide sequence: TGTGCCAGCGCGGGGACTAAGGGAAGCTACGAGCAGTACTTC. This gives the protein CASAGTKGSYEQYF.

This chain links TRBV6-5 with TRBJ2-1; a possible D gene is TRBD2 (5 bases). Trimming pared 2 bases from V and 4 bases from J, leaving 12 bases between. The germline V gene encodes CDR1 MNHEY and CDR2 SVGAGI. The CDR3 length is 15 residues. CDR3 bases: TGTGCCAGCAGTTACGGACTGAGTATGTACAATGAGCAGTTCTTC. It translates to CASSYGLSMYNEQFF.

This clone was observed a few times. The chain is built from TRBV2 and TRBJ1-1; no definite D call. Germline-derived CDR1 and CDR2 are SNHLY and FYNNEI. V lost 6 bases to trimming and J lost 1 base, with 9 bases between them. The CDR3 is 13 residues long. CDR3 sequence: CASRLLTNTEAFF. In DNA form, the CDR3 reads TGTGCCAGCAGACTCTTAACGAACACTGAAGCTTTCTTT.

The rearrangement uses TRBV7-9 and TRBJ1-4, with TRBD1 as a possible D gene (5 bases). This CDR3 is built from 16 residues. The V and J ends lost 1 base and 5 bases respectively, with 14 bases between them. Germline assignment: CDR1 SEHNR and CDR2 FQNEAQ (reference sequence). The CDR3 reads CASSLVSGPLNEKLFF. The DNA for the CDR3 is TGTGCCAGCAGCTTAGTCTCGGGACCGCTAAATGAAAAACTGTTTTTT.